The entry that follows covers one T cell receptor (beta chain) sequence. This CDR3 spans 12 amino acids. The germline gives CDR1 SGHRS, CDR2 YFSETQ. V lost 4 bases, J lost 12 bases, and 7 bases stayed unmatched. These data are taken from a study of blood T cell repertoires in COVID-19. On the study more broadly: COVID-19 samples, acute and convalescent, were from the United States, Italy and Spain.

Generated by immunoSEQ multiplex PCR, the TCRdb table keeps only in-frame clones and is missing some. The sample consists of around 130,000 clones, roughly 84% of them appearing once. This TCR derives from a woman of 80 years or more with acute or convalescent COVID-19. The sequenced material came from peripheral blood. The chain has TRBV5-1 and TRBJ2-1; 7 nucleotides agree with TRBD1. The CDR3 spells CASSLNGDRQFF. The CDR3 region has the DNA TGCGCCAGCAGCCTAAATGGGGACAGGCAGTTCTTC.